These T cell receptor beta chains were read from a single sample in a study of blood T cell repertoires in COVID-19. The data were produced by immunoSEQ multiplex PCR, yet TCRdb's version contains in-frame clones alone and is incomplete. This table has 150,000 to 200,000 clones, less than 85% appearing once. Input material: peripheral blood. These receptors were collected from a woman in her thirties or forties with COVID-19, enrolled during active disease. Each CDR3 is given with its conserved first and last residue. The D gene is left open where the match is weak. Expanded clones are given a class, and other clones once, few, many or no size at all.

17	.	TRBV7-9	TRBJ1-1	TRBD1	TGTGCCAGCAGCCCCGTGGGGGACAGGGGGGTGCGGACTGAAGCTTTCTTT	CASSPVGDRGVRTEAFF
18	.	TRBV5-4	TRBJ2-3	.	TGTGCCAGCAGCTTTAGAGGAGGAAGGGGGGGAAGAGCAGATACGCAGTATTTT	CASSFRGGRGGRADTQYF
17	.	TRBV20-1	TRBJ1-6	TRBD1	TGCAGTGCTAGTCGGCAGGGGGCTTGGGGTTTTTATTCACCCCTCCACTTT	CSASRQGAWGFYSPLHF
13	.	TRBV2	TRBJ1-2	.	TGTGCCAGCAGTGACGAGGGAGGGTATGGCTACACCTTC	CASSDEGGYGYTF
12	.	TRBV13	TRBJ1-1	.	TGTGCCAGCAGCCCCCGGGACACTGAAGCTTTCTTT	CASSPRDTEAFF
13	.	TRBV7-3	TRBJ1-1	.	TGTGCCAGCAGCGCAACTATGAACACTGAAGCTTTCTTT	CASSATMNTEAFF
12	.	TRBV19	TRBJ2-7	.	TGTGCCAGTAGTGCTGGGGGGAGCGAGCAGTACTTC	CASSAGGSEQYF
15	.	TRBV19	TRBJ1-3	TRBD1	TGTGCCAGTAAATTGGGGACAGTCTCTGGAAACACCATATATTTT	CASKLGTVSGNTIYF
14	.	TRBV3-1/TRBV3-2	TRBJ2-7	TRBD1	TGTGCCAGCAGCCTCGGGACAGGGACTCACGAGCAGTACTTC	CASSLGTGTHEQYF
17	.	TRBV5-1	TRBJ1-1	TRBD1	TGCGCCAGCAGCTTGGAAGGGACAGGGGGGGCGAACACTGAAGCTTTCTTT	CASSLEGTGGANTEAFF
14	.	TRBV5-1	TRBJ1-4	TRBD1	TGCGCCAGCAGTTCCGGGACAGGAGAAGAAAAACTGTTTTTT	CASSSGTGEEKLFF
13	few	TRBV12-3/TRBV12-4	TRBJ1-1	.	TGTGCCAGCAGTTTATCCAGGAACACTGAAGCTTTCTTT	CASSLSRNTEAFF
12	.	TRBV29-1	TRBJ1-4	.	TGCAGCGTTGCCGATGGGAGGGAAAAACTGTTTTTT	CSVADGREKLFF
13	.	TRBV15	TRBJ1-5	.	TGTGCCACCAGCAGAGATGCAGTTCAGCCCCAGCATTTT	CATSRDAVQPQHF
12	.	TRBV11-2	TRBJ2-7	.	TGTGCCAGCAGCTTAATACACTACGAGCAGTACTTC	CASSLIHYEQYF
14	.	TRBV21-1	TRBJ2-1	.	TGTGCCAGCAGCCCGGGACAGGGTAGCAATGAGCAGTTCTTC	CASSPGQGSNEQFF
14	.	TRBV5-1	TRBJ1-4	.	TGCGCCAGCAGCTTGACAGGGCGCGATGAAAAACTGTTTTTT	CASSLTGRDEKLFF
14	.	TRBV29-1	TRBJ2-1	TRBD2	TGCAGCGTTGGGCGTCTAGCGGCCTACAATGAGCAGTTCTTC	CSVGRLAAYNEQFF
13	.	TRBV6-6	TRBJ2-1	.	TGTGCCAGTAAGGTAGGGGTACGCAATGAGCAGTTCTTC	CASKVGVRNEQFF
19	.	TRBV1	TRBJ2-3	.	TGCACCAGCAGCCAAGCCGGAGAAGTAGGGACTAGAAGCTTAGATACGCAGTATTTT	CTSSQAGEVGTRSLDTQYF
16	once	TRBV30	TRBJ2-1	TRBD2	TGTGCCTGCCCCACCGCCCTGGCGGGGGGGCTCCGTGAGCAGTTCTTC	CACPTALAGGLREQFF
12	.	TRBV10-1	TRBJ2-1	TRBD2	TGCGCCAGCAGTGCGGGAGGGGGTGAGCAGTTCTTC	CASSAGGGEQFF
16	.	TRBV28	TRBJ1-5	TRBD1	TGTGCCAGCAGTTCTCGGGGACAGGGCACCAATCAGCCCCAGCATTTT	CASSSRGQGTNQPQHF
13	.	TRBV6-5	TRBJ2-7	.	TGTGCCAGCAGTTACTCGCAGGGAAGGGAGCAGTACTTC	CASSYSQGREQYF
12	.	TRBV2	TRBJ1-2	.	TGTGCCAATTCCGGGGACTATCGAGGCTACACCTTC	CANSGDYRGYTF
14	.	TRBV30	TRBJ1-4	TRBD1	TGTGCCTGGAGCCGAAGGGGGCTAAGTGAAAAACTGTTTTTT	CAWSRRGLSEKLFF
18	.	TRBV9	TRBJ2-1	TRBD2	TGTGCCAGCAGCGTAGTCGGGACTAGCGGGATCGTGGGGTCAGAGCAGTTCTTC	CASSVVGTSGIVGSEQFF
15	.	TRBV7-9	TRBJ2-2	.	TGTGCCAGCAGTCCGCTCTCAGGGGCCAACGGGGAGCTGTTTTTT	CASSPLSGANGELFF
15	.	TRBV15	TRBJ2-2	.	TGTGCCACCAGCAGGGAGCAGGGTGACACCGGGGAGCTGTTTTTT	CATSREQGDTGELFF
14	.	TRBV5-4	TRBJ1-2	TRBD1	TGTGCCAGCAGCCTTAGACAGGGGGTGAGTGGCTACACCTTC	CASSLRQGVSGYTF
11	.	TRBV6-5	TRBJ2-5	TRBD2	TGTGCCAGCAGTTTAGCGGGGACCCAGTACTTC	CASSLAGTQYF
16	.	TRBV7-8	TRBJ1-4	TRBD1	TGTGCCAGCAGCTTAGATCCCAGGGGGCTGGATGAAAAACTGTTTTTT	CASSLDPRGLDEKLFF
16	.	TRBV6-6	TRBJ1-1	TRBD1	TGTGCCAGCAGTCGACAGGGGGTAGAGGTAGACACTGAAGCTTTCTTT	CASSRQGVEVDTEAFF
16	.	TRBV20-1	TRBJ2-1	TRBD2	TGCAGTGCTAGTCAGAGAACTAGCGGGAGTGTCTATGAGCAGTTCTTC	CSASQRTSGSVYEQFF
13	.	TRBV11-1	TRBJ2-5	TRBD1	TGTGCCAGCGGACAGGGGGTCCAAGAGACCCAGTACTTC	CASGQGVQETQYF
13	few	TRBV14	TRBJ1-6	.	TGTGCCAGCAGCCCTGAGGTTGGTTCACCCCTCCACTTT	CASSPEVGSPLHF
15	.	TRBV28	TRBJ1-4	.	TGTGCCAGCAGCCTAATCGGACAGATTAATGAAAAACTGTTTTTT	CASSLIGQINEKLFF